These 30 T cell receptor beta chains originate from one sample sequenced in a study of cytomegalovirus exposure and HLA in healthy donors. Amplification used 60 Vbeta primers and 13 Jbeta primers. Using immunoSEQ multiplex PCR, the repertoire was profiled, and TCRdb retains in-frame clones only, with some absent. The sample records 90,000 to 100,000 clones, approximately 77% being singletons. Sequenced input: PBMCs. These receptors came from a middle-aged woman in good health and CMV-seronegative.

The chain has TRBV19 and TRBJ1-5; 7 bases fit TRBD1. The germline gives CDR1 LNHDA, CDR2 SQIVND (reference sequence). This CDR3 spans 14 amino acids. After removal of 5 bases from V and 3 bases from J, the junction contained 4 bases not matched to a gene. The CDR3 reads CASSPTGDNQPQHF. The DNA of the CDR3 is TGTGCCAGTAGTCCTACAGGGGACAATCAGCCCCAGCATTTT.

J is TRBJ2-1 and V is TRBV7-2, with D possibly matching TRBD2 (5 bases). Trimming left V 4 bases short and J 4 bases short, with 14 bases between. CDR3 length equals 15 residues. The germline gives CDR1 SGHTA, CDR2 FQGNSA. The CDR3 region has the DNA TGTGCCAGCAGCTCTAGCCTCACGAAGTACAATGAGCAGTTCTTC. This translates into CASSSSLTKYNEQFF.

V is TRBV6-1 and J is TRBJ1-6; a weak D match, TRBD1 (5 bases). Trimming stripped 3 bases from V and 7 bases from J, with 19 bases between. The length of the CDR3 is 17 residues. Germline lookup yields CDR1 MNHNS and CDR2 SASEGT. CDR3 in amino acids: CASSDRDGEVWNSPLHF. The CDR3 DNA is TGTGCCAGCAGTGACAGGGACGGGGAGGTATGGAATTCACCCCTCCACTTT.

This clone was recorded once. This sequence joins TRBV5-8 and TRBJ1-6; maybe TRBD1 (6 bases). Germline-derived CDR1 and CDR2 are SGHTS and YDEGEE. The CDR3 runs 17 residues. The V and J ends lost 2 bases and 6 bases respectively, with 18 bases between them. CDR3 region: CASSLRKGVFFNSPLHF. DNA of the CDR3: TGTGCCAGCAGCTTAAGGAAGGGGGTCTTCTTTAATTCACCCCTCCACTTT. Drawing the rest from reference TRBV5-8 and TRBJ1-6, the complete variable domain is EAGVTQSPTHLIKTRGQQATLRCSPISGHTSVYWYQQALGLGLQFLLWYDEGEERNRGNFPPRFSGRQFPNYSSELNVNALELEDSALYLCASSLRKGVFFNSPLHFGNGTRLTVT.

CDR3 nucleotides: TGTGCCAGTAGTATAGGTCCAGGCTTATACGAGCAGTACTTC. Protein: CASSIGPGLYEQYF. The V gene is TRBV19, the J gene TRBJ2-7; no reliable D call. V gave up 1 base and J gave up 4 bases, with 11 bases separating them. The germline V gene has CDR1 LNHDA and CDR2 SQIVND (reference sequence). The CDR3 length is 14 residues.

This chain connects TRBV7-9 to TRBJ1-1; D possibly corresponds to TRBD1 (6 bases). Per germline, CDR1 SEHNR and CDR2 FQNEAQ (reference sequence). This CDR3 is built from 15 residues. V was clipped by 4 bases and J by 1 base, with 13 bases between them. CDR3 region: CASSSSGAENTEAFF. The CDR3 region has the DNA TGTGCCAGCAGCTCCTCAGGGGCGGAGAACACTGAAGCTTTCTTT.

There are a few counts of this clone. The rearrangement uses TRBV6-6 and TRBJ1-5; D not certain. Trimming took 0 bases from V and 7 from J, leaving 10 bases between them. The germline gives CDR1 MNHNY, CDR2 SVGAGI (reference sequence). CDR3 length equals 14 residues. In DNA form, the CDR3 reads TGTGCCAGCAGTTACTCGACTTCTGGACAGCCCCAGCATTTT. It yields the protein CASSYSTSGQPQHF.

CDR3 protein: CASFSGGYNEQFF. The CDR3 coding sequence is TGTGCCAGCTTTAGCGGGGGTTACAATGAGCAGTTCTTC. The chain combines TRBV6-5 with TRBJ2-1, with 9 bases matching TRBD2. Germline lookup yields CDR1 MNHEY and CDR2 SVGAGI. This CDR3 has 13 amino acids. Trimming took 8 bases from V and 4 from J; bases not matched to a gene: 3.

The rearrangement links TRBV30 to TRBJ2-3, with D perhaps matching TRBD2 (5 bases). The CDR3 contains 13 residues. Germline CDR1 reads GTSNPN; CDR2 reads SVGIG (reference sequence). Trimming stripped 5 bases from V and 2 bases from J, with 11 bases between. The DNA of the CDR3 is TGTGCCTGGCGATCGAGGGCCACAGATACGCAGTATTTT. Amino acid sequence: CAWRSRATDTQYF.

The J gene is TRBJ1-3, the V gene TRBV7-8; D is unclear. Per germline, CDR1 SGHVS and CDR2 FQNEAQ. Trimming cost V 5 bases and J 0 bases, with 11 bases left between them. This CDR3 spans 15 amino acids. The CDR3: CASSGLGFSGNTIYF. In DNA form, the CDR3 reads TGTGCCAGCAGCGGTTTGGGCTTCTCTGGAAACACCATATATTTT.

This chain uses TRBV5-8 with TRBJ2-7; 10 bases align to TRBD1. The length of the CDR3 is 16 residues. The V gene's germline CDR1 is SGHTS and CDR2 YDEGEE. With V trimmed by 3 bases and J by 2 bases, 8 bases remained unmatched. The CDR3 loop is CASSSLGQGLPYEQYF. DNA of the CDR3: TGTGCCAGCAGCTCCCTGGGACAGGGGCTTCCCTACGAGCAGTACTTC.

As for this clone: Other DNA sequences of this sample code for an identical CDR3. The chain uses TRBV19 and TRBJ1-5; D gene uncertain. CDR1 and CDR2 from the germline V gene are LNHDA and SQIVND (reference sequence). The CDR3 is 12 residues long. Trimming removed 3 bases at V and 4 bases at J, with 4 bases between. In nucleotides, the CDR3 is TGTGCCAGTAGTATCCTAAATCAGCCCCAGCATTTT. It codes for CASSILNQPQHF.

V is TRBV27 and J is TRBJ1-1; no firm D call. Trimming shortened V by 3 bases and J by 2 bases, and 10 bases separated the two germline ends. Germline lookup yields CDR1 MNHEY and CDR2 SMNVEV (reference sequence). CDR3 length: 14 amino acids. The CDR3: CASSLEGLNTEAFF. CDR3 nucleotides: TGTGCCAGCAGTTTGGAGGGCTTAAACACTGAAGCTTTCTTT.

The rearrangement uses TRBV29-1 and TRBJ1-1; D is undetermined. V was pared by 5 bases and J by 7 bases, with 11 bases between. This CDR3 has 11 amino acids. Germline CDR1 is SQVTM and CDR2 is ANQGSEA. In DNA, the CDR3 is TGCAGCGTTATTTCGCTAAATGAAGCTTTCTTT. It yields the protein CSVISLNEAFF.

V and J are TRBV5-1 and TRBJ2-1; 10 nucleotides agree with TRBD1. The CDR3 sequence is 16 residues long. Germline CDR1 and CDR2: SGHRS and YFSETQ. V shed 0 bases and J 5 bases; nucleotides not matched to a gene: 5. The CDR3 DNA reads TGCGCCAGCAGCTTGGTTCCGGGGACAGGGGACAATGAGCAGTTCTTC. Translation gives CASSLVPGTGDNEQFF.

The V and J genes are TRBV7-6 and TRBJ1-1; 8 bases are shared with TRBD1. V shed 8 bases and J 4 bases; nucleotides not matched to a gene: 12. The CDR3 covers 15 residues. Germline lookup yields CDR1 SGHVS and CDR2 FNYEAQ. Here the CDR3 DNA reads TGTGCCAGCGGGCAGGGGGCCCGCCAACCCACTGAAGCTTTCTTT. This encodes CASGQGARQPTEAFF.

The rearrangement uses TRBV7-9 and TRBJ2-5, with 7 bases fitting TRBD2. The J call is in doubt because the DNA end fits TRBJ2-7 better. The length of the CDR3 is 14 residues. From germline, CDR1 is SEHNR and CDR2 FQNEAQ (reference sequence). CDR3 sequence (DNA): TGTGCCAGCAGCTTAGGGCGGGGGTCTTCCGAGCAGTACTTC. This codes for CASSLGRGSSEQYF.

The chain employs TRBV7-2 and TRBJ1-1, with unresolved D. The CDR3 contains 13 residues. CDR1 and CDR2 from the germline V gene are SGHTA and FQGNSA. Trimming pared 4 bases from V and 0 bases from J, leaving 6 bases between. CDR3: CASSSRLNTEAFF. CDR3 in DNA: TGTGCCAGCAGCTCCAGGTTGAACACTGAAGCTTTCTTT.

This chain connects TRBV19 to TRBJ2-7; TRBD2 agrees at 9 bases. CDR1 LNHDA and CDR2 SQIVND come from the germline V gene (reference sequence). Trimming took 3 bases from V and 1 from J; bases not matched to a gene: 7. The CDR3 sequence is 16 residues long. The CDR3 sequence: CASSIGAGGGSYEQYF. CDR3 coding DNA: TGTGCCAGTAGTATTGGAGCGGGGGGTGGGTCCTACGAGCAGTACTTC. Full variable domain (remainder filled in from reference TRBV19 and TRBJ2-7): DGGITQSPKYLFRKEGQNVTLSCEQNLNHDAMYWYRQDPGQGLRLIYYSQIVNDFQKGDIAEGYSVSREKKESFPLTVTSAQKNPTAFYLCASSIGAGGGSYEQYFGPGTRLTVT.

CDR3 residues: CASRRDRDWEQYF. CDR3 DNA: TGTGCCAGCAGACGGGACAGGGACTGGGAGCAGTACTTC. J is TRBJ2-7 and V is TRBV28, with 9 positions matching TRBD1. Germline trimming cut 6 bases from V and 7 bases from J; bases unmatched to any gene: 7. CDR3 length: 13 residues. The germline gives CDR1 MDHEN, CDR2 SYDVKM.

The genes are TRBV6-1 and TRBJ2-6; the D is unclear. CDR1 MNHNS and CDR2 SASEGT come from the germline V gene. Trimming removed 5 bases from V and 4 bases from J, with 18 bases in between. This CDR3 region has 17 residues. CDR3 DNA sequence: TGTGCCAGCAGTCAAGATTCGACTGCTCTAGGGGCCAACGTCCTGACTTTC. It yields the protein CASSQDSTALGANVLTF.

This clone was picked up a small number of times. This chain connects TRBV19 to TRBJ1-6, with D unclear. This CDR3 spans 14 amino acids. V lost 6 bases and J 6 bases, leaving 12 bases between the germline ends. Germline V gene data show CDR1 as LNHDA and CDR2 as SQIVND (reference sequence). CDR3 DNA: TGTGCCAGTAGAAGTCTGGAGGGTAATTCACCCCTCCACTTT. As protein: CASRSLEGNSPLHF.

This clone turned up a few times. The CDR3 region is CASSRRRQGNYGYTF. The CDR3 DNA reads TGTGCCAGCAGTCGCCGACGACAAGGAAACTATGGCTACACCTTC. The gene calls are TRBV6-1 and TRBJ1-2; D is unclear. The CDR3 consists of 15 residues. The germline V gene has CDR1 MNHNS and CDR2 SASEGT. The V gene lost 5 bases and the J gene lost 2 bases, with 15 bases spanning the gap.

This CDR3 is CASSADRWNLAGQETQYF. The CDR3, as DNA: TGTGCCAGCAGCGCAGACCGATGGAACCTAGCGGGGCAAGAGACCCAGTACTTC. The chain recombines TRBV9 with TRBJ2-5; 9 bases match TRBD2. Germline V gene sequence: CDR1 SGDLS, CDR2 YYNGEE. The CDR3 length is 18 residues. V gave up 3 bases and J gave up 2 bases; unmatched junction bases: 14.

This clone was seen a few times. This rearrangement joins TRBV2 to TRBJ1-2; D gene unclear. The CDR3 is made up of 16 amino acids. V was pared by 3 bases and J by 1 base, with 15 bases between. Germline V gene lookup returns CDR1 SNHLY and CDR2 FYNNEI. CDR3: CASSEMFRGINYGYTF. CDR3 bases: TGTGCCAGCAGTGAGATGTTTCGGGGTATTAACTATGGCTACACCTTC.

In its sample, this clone was seen a few times. The rearrangement links TRBV6-6 to TRBJ2-5; TRBD1 aligns across 8 bases. The CDR3 is 16 amino acids. CDR1 and CDR2 from the germline V gene are MNHNY and SVGAGI (reference sequence). V gave up 3 bases and J gave up 4 bases; unmatched junction bases: 10. Written as DNA, the CDR3 is TGTGCCAGCAGTTATGTTCAGGGGGCCTTAGCAGAGACCCAGTACTTC. Its translation is CASSYVQGALAETQYF.

The chain joins TRBV5-1 to TRBJ1-5; the match to TRBD1 covers 10 bases. Germline lookup yields CDR1 SGHRS and CDR2 YFSETQ. V trimming: 0 bases; J trimming: 0 bases; junction bases outside the gene matches: 3. The CDR3 length is 17 residues. CDR3 protein: CASSLEGQGNSNQPQHF. As DNA, the CDR3 is TGCGCCAGCAGCTTGGAGGGACAGGGGAATAGCAATCAGCCCCAGCATTTT.

The table lists this clone with a few counts. This chain uses TRBV4-1 with TRBJ2-7, with D unresolved. CDR1 and CDR2 from the germline V gene are MGHRA and YSYEKL. The CDR3 runs 14 residues. The V gene lost 1 base and the J gene lost 5 bases, with 12 bases spanning the gap. CDR3 in amino acids: CASSQVSVQHEQYF. CDR3 in DNA: TGCGCCAGCAGCCAAGTGAGTGTTCAACACGAGCAGTACTTC.

The V and J genes are TRBV4-1 and TRBJ2-5; possible D gene TRBD1, 6 bases. CDR1 MGHRA and CDR2 YSYEKL come from the germline V gene. The length of the CDR3 is 15 residues. Trimming removed 2 bases at V and 4 bases at J, with 14 bases between. The CDR3 here is CASSQLAGTPETQYF. Here the CDR3 DNA reads TGCGCCAGCAGCCAATTAGCCGGGACACCAGAGACCCAGTACTTC.

V is TRBV29-1 and J is TRBJ2-7, with a possible D match to TRBD1 (5 bases). CDR1 SQVTM and CDR2 ANQGSEA come from the germline V gene. This CDR3 spans 13 amino acids. V was cut by 7 bases and J by 6 bases, with 19 bases left in between. The CDR3 reads CSADQGITGEQYF. The DNA of the CDR3 is TGCAGCGCCGACCAGGGAATTACTGGCGAGCAGTACTTC.